The entry that follows covers one TCR beta chain sequence. Antigen specificity is unknown. Time point reported: 2014-2015 season, pre-vaccination. TCRB sequencing was done at Survey resolution level. Sequencing used immunoSEQ multiplex PCR; TCRdb keeps in-frame clones, though not all of them. The data show under 15,000 clones, around four fifths seen once. This specimen belongs to a study of follicular helper T cells after annual influenza vaccination. The wider study: For some subjects, blood spans the 2013-2014, 2014-2015 and 2015-2016 annual vaccinations.

Points from the study as a whole: Day 7 ICOS+CD38+ clones were most often found later in ICOS-CD38- cTfh cells.

The TCR was taken from an adult who received the influenza vaccine. The starting material was CXCR5- memory CD4+ T cells sorted from blood, obtained on the day of influenza vaccination.

The CDR3 sequence: CASSFSAVSGDEQFF. The CDR3 DNA is TGTGCCAGCAGCTTTAGCGCGGTCTCGGGCGATGAGCAGTTCTTC. The chain uses TRBV7-2 and TRBJ2-1, with D maybe TRBD2 (5 bases). Deletions cut 3 bases from V and 8 bases from J, with 17 bases between. This CDR3 is built from 15 residues. Germline assignment: CDR1 SGHTA and CDR2 FQGNSA.